The 3 T cell receptor beta chains reported below all come from one sample, sequenced in a study of blood T cell repertoires in COVID-19. Sequencing used immunoSEQ multiplex PCR; TCRdb keeps in-frame clones, though not all of them. The sample has 70,000 or so clones; about nine tenths are singletons. The sequenced material came from peripheral blood. The receptor source for this set is a man in his sixties or seventies with active or convalescent COVID-19.

This chain uses TRBV28 with TRBJ2-1, with 12 bases identical to TRBD2. V lost 1 base and J lost 9; bases outside the gene matches: 13. The CDR3 is 18 amino acids. The germline V gene encodes CDR1 MDHEN and CDR2 SYDVKM. The CDR3 here is CASSLFLLAGGLPSEQFF. CDR3 in DNA: TGTGCCAGCAGTTTATTCCTTCTAGCGGGAGGGCTCCCAAGTGAGCAGTTCTTC.

This chain links TRBV20-1 with TRBJ2-7; 7 bases align to TRBD1. The germline V gene has CDR1 DFQATT and CDR2 SNEGSKA (reference sequence). The CDR3 contains 13 residues. The V segment lost 3 bases and the J segment 4 bases; nucleotides outside the gene matches: 6. The CDR3 DNA follows: TGCAGTGCTAGTCGACAGGGTGGGTACGAGCAGTACTTC. Translation gives CSASRQGGYEQYF.

The chain recombines TRBV7-3 with TRBJ1-1; D is possibly TRBD1 (5 bases). Germline CDR1 reads SGHTA; CDR2 reads FQGTGA. V was cut by 2 bases and J by 1 base, with 14 bases left in between. This CDR3 spans 16 amino acids. The CDR3 loop is CASSLRPQGGNTEAFF. CDR3 DNA sequence: TGTGCCAGCAGCTTACGGCCCCAGGGAGGGAACACTGAAGCTTTCTTT.